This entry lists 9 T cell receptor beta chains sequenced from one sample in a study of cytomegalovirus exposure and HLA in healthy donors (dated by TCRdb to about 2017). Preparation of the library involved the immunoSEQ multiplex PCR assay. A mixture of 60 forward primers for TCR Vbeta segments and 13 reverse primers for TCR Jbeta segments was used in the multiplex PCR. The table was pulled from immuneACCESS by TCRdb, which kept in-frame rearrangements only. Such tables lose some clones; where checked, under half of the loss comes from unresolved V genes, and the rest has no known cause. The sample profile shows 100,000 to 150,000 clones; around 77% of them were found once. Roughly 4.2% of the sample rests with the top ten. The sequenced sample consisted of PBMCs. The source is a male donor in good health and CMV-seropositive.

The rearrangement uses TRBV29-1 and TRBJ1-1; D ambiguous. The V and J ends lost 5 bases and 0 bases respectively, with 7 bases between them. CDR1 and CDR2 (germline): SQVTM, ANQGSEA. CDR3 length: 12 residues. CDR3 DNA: TGCAGCGTTTCAGACATGAACACTGAAGCTTTCTTT. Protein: CSVSDMNTEAFF. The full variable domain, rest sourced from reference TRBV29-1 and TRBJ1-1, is SAVISQKPSRDICQRGTSLTIQCQVDSQVTMMFWYRQQPGQSLTLIATANQGSEATYESGFVIDKFPISRPNLTFSTLTVSNMSPEDSSIYLCSVSDMNTEAFFGQGTRLTVV.

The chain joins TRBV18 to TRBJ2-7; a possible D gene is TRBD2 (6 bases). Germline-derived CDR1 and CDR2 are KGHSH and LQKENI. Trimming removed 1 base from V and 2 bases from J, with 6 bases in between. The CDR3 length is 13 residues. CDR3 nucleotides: TGTGCCAGCTCACCACGGGGGGCCTACGAGCAGTACTTC. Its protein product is CASSPRGAYEQYF.

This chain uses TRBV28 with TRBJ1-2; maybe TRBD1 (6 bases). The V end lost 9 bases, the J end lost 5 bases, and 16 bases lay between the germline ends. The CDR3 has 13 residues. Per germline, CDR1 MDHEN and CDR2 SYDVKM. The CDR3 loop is CASRRGGAYGYTF. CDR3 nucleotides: TGTGCCAGTAGAAGGGGGGGCGCGTATGGCTACACCTTC.

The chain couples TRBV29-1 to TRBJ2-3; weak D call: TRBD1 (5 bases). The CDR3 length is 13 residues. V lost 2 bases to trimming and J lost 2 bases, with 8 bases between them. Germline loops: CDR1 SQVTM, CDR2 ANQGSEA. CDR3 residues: CSVERGYTDTQYF. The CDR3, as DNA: TGCAGCGTTGAAAGGGGATACACAGATACGCAGTATTTT.

The DNA for the CDR3 is TGTGCCAGCTCATCAATCTGGACAGGGGTCCATGAAAAACTGTTTTTT. This sequence encodes CASSSIWTGVHEKLFF. V and J are TRBV18 and TRBJ1-4; 9 bases match TRBD1. Per the germline V gene, CDR1 is KGHSH and CDR2 is LQKENI. The CDR3 runs 16 residues. With 5 bases clipped from V and 6 bases from J, the junction kept 10 bases outside the gene matches.

This CDR3 is CATKEAGDHYEQYF. In nucleotides, the CDR3 is TGTGCCACCAAGGAAGCGGGAGATCACTACGAGCAGTACTTC. The rearrangement links TRBV6-6 to TRBJ2-5, with TRBD2 identical over 8 bases. The DNA end is a closer match to TRBJ2-7, so the J assignment may be wrong. The length of the CDR3 is 14 residues. CDR1 is MNHNY, CDR2 SVGAGI, per germline (reference sequence).

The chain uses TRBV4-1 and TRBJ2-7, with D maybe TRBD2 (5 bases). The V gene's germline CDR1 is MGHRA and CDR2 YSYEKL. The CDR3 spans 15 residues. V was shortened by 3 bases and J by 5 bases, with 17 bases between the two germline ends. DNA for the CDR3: TGCGCCAGCAGCCATCTACCGGGGAGTCGGAACGAGCAGTACTTC. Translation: CASSHLPGSRNEQYF.

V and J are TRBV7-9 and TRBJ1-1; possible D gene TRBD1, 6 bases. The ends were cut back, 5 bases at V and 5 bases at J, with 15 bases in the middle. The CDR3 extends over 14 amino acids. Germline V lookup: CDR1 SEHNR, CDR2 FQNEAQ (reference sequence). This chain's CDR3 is CASSTPPGETEAFF. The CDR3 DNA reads TGTGCCAGCAGCACGCCCCCAGGGGAGACTGAAGCTTTCTTT.

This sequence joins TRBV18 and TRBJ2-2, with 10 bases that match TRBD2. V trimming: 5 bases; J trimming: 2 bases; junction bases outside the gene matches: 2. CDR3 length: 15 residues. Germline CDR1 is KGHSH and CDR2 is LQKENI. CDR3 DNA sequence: TGTGCCAGCTCAGGACTAGCGGACAACACCGGGGAGCTGTTTTTT. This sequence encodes CASSGLADNTGELFF.